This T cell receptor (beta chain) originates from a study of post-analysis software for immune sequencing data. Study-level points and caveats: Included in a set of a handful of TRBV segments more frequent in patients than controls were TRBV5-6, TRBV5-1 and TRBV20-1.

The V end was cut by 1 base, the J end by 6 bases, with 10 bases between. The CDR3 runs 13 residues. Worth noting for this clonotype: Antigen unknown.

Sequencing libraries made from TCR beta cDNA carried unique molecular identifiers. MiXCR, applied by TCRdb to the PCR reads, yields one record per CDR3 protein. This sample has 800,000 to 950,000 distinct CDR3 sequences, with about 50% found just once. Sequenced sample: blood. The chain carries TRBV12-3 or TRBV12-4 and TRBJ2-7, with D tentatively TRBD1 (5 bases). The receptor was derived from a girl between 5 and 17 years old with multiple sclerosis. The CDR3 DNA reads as TGTGCCAGCAGTTTAGTGACAGCCGGCGAGCAGTACTTC. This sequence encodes CASSLVTAGEQYF.